This T cell receptor beta chain was retrieved from a study of Ad26.COV2.S vaccination and SARS-CoV-2 variants. Method: immunoSEQ multiplex PCR; TCRdb's copy keeps in-frame clones and lacks some. The sample shows fewer than 400,000 clones, around 85% of them seen only once. Indicated treatment: some 19 received Ad26.COV2.S at low or high dose, single or two shots; about 5 received placebo; per-sample allocation not given. Sampling took place 63 days after the first vaccine or placebo injection. Material: peripheral blood, obtained in a trial of Ad26.COV2.S vaccine versus placebo. The clonotype comes from a person between 18 and 65 years old who received the Ad26.COV2.S COVID-19 vaccine or a placebo.

This CDR3 reads CAILTTGPNSYEQYF. Here the CDR3 DNA reads TGTGCCATTCTAACGACCGGGCCCAACTCCTACGAGCAGTACTTC. The chain has TRBV10-3 and TRBJ2-7; D ambiguous. Trimming stripped 9 bases from V and 0 bases from J, with 18 bases between. The CDR3 loop spans 15 amino acids. The germline V gene encodes CDR1 ENHRY and CDR2 SYGVKD.